These 28 T cell receptor beta chains were all obtained from the same sample, sequenced in a study of cytomegalovirus exposure and HLA in healthy donors. The PCR used 60 Vbeta and 13 Jbeta primers. Clones were read by immunoSEQ multiplex PCR, and TCRdb kept only the in-frame ones, dropping some. Found here are some 60,000 clones, more than 75% of them singletons; the top ten hold around 1.5%. Input material: PBMCs. All receptors derive from a young man in good health and CMV-seronegative.

The V call is TRBV5-4, the J call TRBJ2-3, with 12 bases aligning to TRBD2. The CDR3 runs to 17 residues. Germline V gene lookup returns CDR1 SGHNT and CDR2 YYREEE (reference sequence). The V gene end was trimmed by 3 bases and the J gene end by 0 bases; junction bases not matched to a gene: 5. The CDR3 is CASSSRLAGASTDTQYF. In nucleotides, the CDR3 is TGTGCCAGCAGCTCCCGACTAGCGGGGGCCAGCACAGATACGCAGTATTTT.

The V and J genes are TRBV28 and TRBJ2-7, with D unclear. Germline values: CDR1 MDHEN, CDR2 SYDVKM. V lost 5 bases to trimming and J lost 7 bases, with 12 bases between them. The length of the CDR3 is 12 residues. The chain's CDR3 is CASSPSGLEQYF. The DNA of the CDR3 is TGTGCCAGCAGTCCTTCCGGTTTGGAGCAGTACTTC.

The rearrangement joins TRBV27 to TRBJ2-7; possibly TRBD2 for D (6 bases). CDR3 length: 15 residues. CDR1 is MNHEY, CDR2 SMNVEV, per germline (reference sequence). V was clipped by 2 bases and J by 0 bases, with 11 bases between them. The CDR3 nucleotides are TGTGCCAGCAGTTTAGGGGGGAGTGGCTCCTACGAGCAGTACTTC. This codes for CASSLGGSGSYEQYF.

This rearrangement joins TRBV28 to TRBJ2-2; D possibly corresponds to TRBD1 (6 bases). This CDR3 region has 15 residues. Germline CDR1 and CDR2: MDHEN and SYDVKM. Trimming left V 6 bases short and J 1 base short, with 12 bases between. The CDR3 spells CASRHGTRNTGELFF. The CDR3 DNA is TGTGCCAGCAGACACGGGACAAGGAACACCGGGGAGCTGTTTTTT.

This clone occurred once. The chain uses TRBV11-3 and TRBJ2-7, with D uncertain. Germline V gene sequence: CDR1 SGHNT, CDR2 YENEEA. V dropped 3 bases and J dropped 1 base, with 7 bases sitting between them. The CDR3 length is 13 residues. This CDR3 is CASSFSGSYEQYF. The CDR3 DNA reads TGTGCCAGCAGCTTCTCAGGTTCCTACGAGCAGTACTTC.

This clone was detected only a few times. CDR3 amino acids: CASSTLGGEKLFF. DNA for the CDR3: TGTGCCAGCAGCACCCTGGGGGGTGAAAAACTGTTTTTT. This chain connects TRBV27 to TRBJ1-4, with D perhaps TRBD1 (5 bases). Trimming took 6 bases from V and 7 from J, leaving 12 bases between them. Germline V gene lookup returns CDR1 MNHEY and CDR2 SMNVEV (reference sequence). This CDR3 is 13 amino acids long. Looking up the rest from reference TRBV27 and TRBJ1-4 gives the full variable domain: EAQVTQNPRYLITVTGKKLTVTCSQNMNHEYMSWYRQDPGLGLRQIYYSMNVEVTDKGDVPEGYKVSRKEKRNFPLILESPSPNQTSLYFCASSTLGGEKLFFGSGTQLSVL.

The rearrangement links TRBV7-8 to TRBJ2-1, with 9 bases lining up with TRBD2. Germline-derived CDR1 and CDR2 are SGHVS and FQNEAQ. The V gene end was trimmed by 0 bases and the J gene end by 6 bases; junction bases not matched to a gene: 6. This CDR3 is 16 amino acids long. Here the CDR3 reads CASSLALTREGNEQFF. CDR3 coding DNA: TGTGCCAGCAGCTTAGCCCTGACGCGGGAGGGCAATGAGCAGTTCTTC.

The chain joins TRBV6-5 to TRBJ2-3; 7 positions agree with TRBD2. The CDR3 loop spans 15 amino acids. Unmatched junction bases numbered 8, after V lost 8 bases and J lost 0 bases. Germline V gene data show CDR1 as MNHEY and CDR2 as SVGAGI. The CDR3, as DNA: TGTGCCAGCCGTCCTAGCGGACCTAGCACAGATACGCAGTATTTT. Protein sequence: CASRPSGPSTDTQYF.

The V call is TRBV7-8, the J call TRBJ1-1, with a possible D match to TRBD1 (6 bases). V lost 5 bases to trimming and J lost 1 base, with 17 bases between them. The CDR3 is made up of 16 amino acids. Germline values: CDR1 SGHVS, CDR2 FQNEAQ. CDR3 loop: CASSHLWSGANTEAFF. In DNA, the CDR3 is TGTGCCAGCAGCCATTTATGGTCAGGGGCGAACACTGAAGCTTTCTTT.

The chain combines TRBV10-3 with TRBJ2-5, with a possible D match to TRBD1 (6 bases). Trimming pared 3 bases from V and 5 bases from J, leaving 13 bases between. The CDR3 is 14 amino acids. The germline CDR1 and CDR2 sequences are ENHRY and SYGVKD. The CDR3: CAISDTGSVETQYF. The CDR3 nucleotides read TGTGCCATCAGTGACACAGGGTCGGTTGAGACCCAGTACTTC.

This chain links TRBV14 with TRBJ2-7; possibly TRBD2 for D (6 bases). V dropped 3 bases and J dropped 5 bases, with 11 bases sitting between them. Germline loops: CDR1 SGHDN, CDR2 FVKESK. There are 13 residues in the CDR3. This chain's CDR3 is CASSQEGRDEQYF. The CDR3 bases are TGTGCCAGCAGCCAGGAGGGAAGGGACGAGCAGTACTTC.

The chain recombines TRBV7-3 with TRBJ1-1, with TRBD1 matching 8 bases. This CDR3 contains 14 residues. Germline V lookup: CDR1 SGHTA, CDR2 FQGTGA. V shed 4 bases, J shed 9 bases, and the junction held 10 bases outside the gene matches. The CDR3 loop reads CASSSTPTGEKAFF. The CDR3, as DNA: TGTGCCAGCAGCTCAACTCCGACAGGGGAGAAAGCTTTCTTT.

The V call is TRBV7-9, the J call TRBJ1-1; 7 bases align to TRBD1. Germline CDR1 and CDR2: SEHNR and FQNEAQ (reference sequence). The CDR3 is 15 amino acids. J was trimmed by 0 bases and V by 5 bases; bases with no gene match: 6. The DNA for the CDR3 is TGTGCCAGCAGCAAATTGACAGGGCTGAACACTGAAGCTTTCTTT. Its protein is CASSKLTGLNTEAFF.

This clone was observed a single time. The rearrangement links TRBV4-1 to TRBJ2-1; D gene uncertain. Germline V gene lookup returns CDR1 MGHRA and CDR2 YSYEKL. CDR3 length equals 13 residues. Between the trimmed V and J ends, which lost 4 bases and 8 bases, there was a span of 12 bases. Here the CDR3 DNA reads TGCGCCAGCAGCCCTCCATCGCTAGATGAGCAGTTCTTC. Translated, it gives CASSPPSLDEQFF.

The V gene is TRBV10-2, the J gene TRBJ2-1; 10 bases fit TRBD2. After removal of 7 bases from V and 3 bases from J, the junction contained 3 bases not matched to a gene. Germline CDR1 reads WSHSY; CDR2 reads SAAADI. There are 14 residues in the CDR3. The DNA of the CDR3 is TGCGCCAGCACCCCTAGCGGGGGCTACAATGAGCAGTTCTTC. Its protein product is CASTPSGGYNEQFF.

V gene TRBV10-3 combines with J gene TRBJ1-6; 7 nucleotides line up with TRBD1. This CDR3 is 12 amino acids long. Germline V CDR1 and CDR2: ENHRY, SYGVKD. The V and J ends lost 8 bases and 6 bases, in that order; junction bases with no gene match: 1. The CDR3 sequence: CAIWDSNSPLHF. The CDR3 nucleotides read TGTGCCATCTGGGACAGTAATTCACCCCTCCACTTT.

V and J are TRBV28 and TRBJ1-2; D is uncertain. There are 14 residues in the CDR3. Trimming removed 3 bases from V and 0 bases from J, with 8 bases in between. Germline V lookup: CDR1 MDHEN, CDR2 SYDVKM. Written as DNA, the CDR3 is TGTGCCAGCAGTTTCCCCACAGCTAACTATGGCTACACCTTC. Translated, it gives CASSFPTANYGYTF.

The chain uses TRBV5-1 and TRBJ2-1; 7 bases fit TRBD1. The V gene end was trimmed by 0 bases and the J gene end by 5 bases; junction bases not matched to a gene: 14. Germline V gene sequence: CDR1 SGHRS, CDR2 YFSETQ. CDR3 length: 18 amino acids. The CDR3 nucleotides are TGCGCCAGCAGCTTGGAACCCCCGACAGGGAGAATGGACAATGAGCAGTTCTTC. This sequence encodes CASSLEPPTGRMDNEQFF.

V is TRBV29-1 and J is TRBJ2-7; D may be TRBD1 (7 bases). This CDR3 is 13 amino acids long. The V end lost 3 bases, the J end lost 4 bases, and 13 bases lay between the germline ends. The germline gives CDR1 SQVTM, CDR2 ANQGSEA. This chain's CDR3 is CSVEEGQLYEQYF. The CDR3 DNA reads as TGCAGCGTTGAGGAGGGACAGCTATACGAGCAGTACTTC.

The rearrangement joins TRBV6-5 to TRBJ1-3; D ambiguous. Deletions cut 0 bases from V and 0 bases from J, with 9 bases between. Germline CDR1 reads MNHEY; CDR2 reads SVGAGI. CDR3 length: 16 residues. DNA of the CDR3: TGTGCCAGCAGTTACTCGCTGGCAAGCTCTGGAAACACCATATATTTT. Translating it yields CASSYSLASSGNTIYF.

The rearrangement uses TRBV18 and TRBJ2-7; tentative D call: TRBD1 (6 bases). The germline CDR1 and CDR2 sequences are KGHSH and LQKENI. The length of the CDR3 is 15 residues. Trimming pared 5 bases from V and 2 bases from J, leaving 16 bases between. CDR3 amino acids: CASSTRQANPYEQYF. DNA for the CDR3: TGTGCCAGCTCAACCCGACAGGCGAACCCCTACGAGCAGTACTTC.

The sample holds a few counts of this clone. This chain uses TRBV6-1 with TRBJ2-4; possibly TRBD2 for D (5 bases). V lost 6 bases and J lost 6, with 18 bases in between. Germline V gene data show CDR1 as MNHNS and CDR2 as SASEGT. The CDR3 totals 15 residues. The CDR3 nucleotides read TGTGCCAGCAGAGACATAGAGGGTTGGCGAAACATTCAGTACTTC. Its translation: CASRDIEGWRNIQYF.

V is TRBV30 and J is TRBJ2-6; maybe TRBD1 (5 bases). The germline gives CDR1 GTSNPN, CDR2 SVGIG (reference sequence). Trimming stripped 3 bases from V and 1 base from J, with 10 bases between. The CDR3 sequence is 15 residues long. CDR3 sequence (DNA): TGTGCCTGGAGCGAACAGGTTTCTGGGGCCAACGTCCTGACTTTC. Protein: CAWSEQVSGANVLTF.

The chain carries TRBV5-4 and TRBJ2-7, with D possibly matching TRBD2 (6 bases). Trimming stripped 4 bases from V and 0 bases from J, with 11 bases between. Germline V gives CDR1 SGHNT, CDR2 YYREEE (reference sequence). The CDR3 contains 14 residues. CDR3 loop: CASSTGGNSYEQYF. CDR3 bases: TGTGCCAGCAGCACCGGGGGAAACTCCTACGAGCAGTACTTC. The full variable domain, with the rest looked up from reference TRBV5-4 and TRBJ2-7, is ETGVTQSPTHLIKTRGQQVTLRCSSQSGHNTVSWYQQALGQGPQFIFQYYREEENGRGNFPPRFSGLQFPNYSSELNVNALELDDSALYLCASSTGGNSYEQYFGPGTRLTVT.

CDR3 region: CASSQEGAGLVYNEQFF. For the CDR3, the DNA is TGCGCCAGCAGCCAAGAAGGAGCGGGACTAGTCTACAATGAGCAGTTCTTC. This chain joins TRBV4-1 and TRBJ2-1; 8 bases are a match to TRBD2. Germline loops: CDR1 MGHRA, CDR2 YSYEKL. CDR3 length equals 17 residues. V trimming: 0 bases; J trimming: 3 bases; junction bases outside the gene matches: 7.

The genes are TRBV19 and TRBJ2-2, with D possibly being TRBD1 (7 bases). The germline gives CDR1 LNHDA, CDR2 SQIVND (reference sequence). CDR3 length equals 14 residues. With 6 bases removed from V and 6 bases from J, the gap between germline ends came to 14 bases. In DNA, the CDR3 is TGTGCCAGTAGGACAGGGAGGATGGCCGGGGAGCTGTTTTTT. Its translation is CASRTGRMAGELFF.

The rearrangement links TRBV28 to TRBJ2-3; D gene uncertain. Germline CDR1 MDHEN, CDR2 SYDVKM. Trimming left V 4 bases short and J 1 base short, with 12 bases between. CDR3 length equals 15 residues. The CDR3 DNA sequence: TGTGCCAGCAGTTCCCCCGGAGTAGGCACAGATACGCAGTATTTT. This encodes CASSSPGVGTDTQYF.

The chain couples TRBV6-1 to TRBJ1-6; D unclear. From germline, CDR1 is MNHNS and CDR2 SASEGT. V was pared by 7 bases and J by 6 bases, with 10 bases between. The length of the CDR3 is 13 residues. In nucleotides, the CDR3 is TGTGCCAGCACTACAGAACTTAATTCACCCCTCCACTTT. Translated, it gives CASTTELNSPLHF.